Following are 20 T cell receptor beta chains from one sample sequenced in a study of blood T cells in healthy people across ages. Next came a second PCR, run for roughly 6 to 11 cycles, which used a sample-barcoded 5' primer along with a J-beta primer mix. MiXCR, run by TCRdb on the 5' RACE reads, gives a single entry per CDR3 protein. The sample has around 1,900,000 distinct CDR3 sequences, about 39% seen once. Sequenced: blood. The receptor set was obtained from a human donor in good health.

This clonotype was seen a few times. The J gene is TRBJ2-7, the V gene TRBV28; a possible D gene is TRBD1 (6 bases). V was cut by 6 bases and J by 1 base, with 10 bases left in between. Per the germline V gene, CDR1 is MDHEN and CDR2 is SYDVKM. The CDR3 has 13 amino acids. CDR3 sequence: CASSGQISYEQYF. The CDR3 coding sequence is TGTGCCAGCAGCGGACAGATATCCTACGAGCAGTACTTC.

The chain is built from TRBV28 and TRBJ2-1; TRBD2 matches 10 bases. V dropped 6 bases and J dropped 6; count of bases not matched to a gene: 5. Germline CDR1 MDHEN, CDR2 SYDVKM. The CDR3 sequence is 14 residues long. The CDR3 loop reads CASSIPSGGNEQFF. The CDR3 region has the DNA TGTGCCAGCAGCATCCCTAGCGGGGGCAATGAGCAGTTCTTC.

About this clonotype: This could be a read error, since a much larger clone is one nucleotide away. This chain joins TRBV5-1 and TRBJ2-7, with TRBD2 as a possible D gene (6 bases). From germline, CDR1 is SGHRS and CDR2 YFSETQ. The CDR3 has 14 amino acids. In DNA form, the CDR3 reads TGCGCCAGCAGCCGGGACTCGAACTCCTACGGGCAGTACTTC. It translates to CASSRDSNSYGQYF.

This chain links TRBV6-5 with TRBJ2-7; 9 nucleotides agree with TRBD1. Germline assignment: CDR1 MNHEY and CDR2 SVGAGI. The V and J ends lost 6 bases and 1 base, in that order; junction bases with no gene match: 10. The CDR3 has 16 amino acids. The CDR3 sequence is CASSSDRGTLSYEQYF. CDR3 sequence (DNA): TGTGCCAGCAGCTCAGACAGGGGGACCCTTTCCTACGAGCAGTACTTC.

This clonotype was seen a few times. The chain is built from TRBV7-9 and TRBJ2-7; D perhaps matches TRBD2 (6 bases). CDR3 length: 13 amino acids. V was clipped by 5 bases and J by 7 bases, with 15 bases between them. CDR1 is SEHNR and CDR2 is FQNEAQ in the germline V gene (reference sequence). For the CDR3, the DNA is TGTGCCAGCAGCCCGGCGGGGACCTGGGAGCAGTACTTC. Its protein is CASSPAGTWEQYF. Full variable domain (rest looked up from reference TRBV7-9 and TRBJ2-7): DTGVSQNPRHKITKRGQNVTFRCDPISEHNRLYWYRQTLGQGPEFLTYFQNEAQLEKSRLLSDRFSAERPKGSFSTLEIQRTEQGDSAMYLCASSPAGTWEQYFGPGTRLTVT.

On this clonotype: At one boundary the junction diverges from the germline segment, which might be a read error. The chain uses TRBV18 and TRBJ2-6; D unresolved. The CDR3 extends over 15 amino acids. CDR1 is KGHSH, CDR2 LQKENI, per germline. As DNA, the CDR3 is TGTACCAGCTCACCACTGGGCTTCGGGGCCAACGTCCTGACTTTC. Its translation is CTSSPLGFGANVLTF.

This chain connects TRBV5-1 to TRBJ2-5; D not certain. The better agreement between TRBJ2-7 and the DNA end casts doubt on the J call. Germline V gives CDR1 SGHRS, CDR2 YFSETQ. This CDR3 spans 16 amino acids. The CDR3 DNA sequence: TGCGCCAGCAGCTTGGTCGGCCAGGAACAAGCCTACGAGCAGTACTTC. Its protein product is CASSLVGQEQAYEQYF.

V and J are TRBV7-2 and TRBJ1-1; no clear D. The V end was cut by 5 bases, the J end by 2 bases, with 15 bases between. The CDR3 covers 15 residues. Germline V gene data show CDR1 as SGHTA and CDR2 as FQGNSA. The CDR3 loop is CASSPHRVANTEAFF. CDR3 DNA sequence: TGTGCCAGCAGCCCGCATCGGGTAGCAAACACTGAAGCTTTCTTT.

This chain uses TRBV5-5 with TRBJ2-4; 9 bases line up with TRBD1. The end of the DNA fits TRBJ2-7 better, so the J call may be wrong. From germline, CDR1 is SGHKS and CDR2 YYEKEE (reference sequence). The CDR3 is made up of 14 amino acids. The CDR3 here is CASDRDRAAYEQYF. CDR3 in DNA: TGTGCCAGTGACCGGGACAGGGCCGCCTACGAGCAGTACTTC.

This clonotype was observed many times. The V gene is TRBV20-1, the J gene TRBJ2-5; D possibly corresponds to TRBD1 (5 bases). CDR3 length: 16 amino acids. V lost 1 base to trimming and J lost 5 bases, with 20 bases between them. From germline, CDR1 is DFQATT and CDR2 SNEGSKA (reference sequence). The DNA of the CDR3 is TGCAGTGCTAGAGGGGGCGGTCTCAACGAGAGGGAGACCCAGTACTTC. Translation gives CSARGGGLNERETQYF.

Note on this clonotype: A much larger clone differs from this one at a single base, so this may be a read error. V is TRBV11-2 and J is TRBJ2-5; possible D gene TRBD2, 6 bases. There are 14 residues in the CDR3. The V end was cut by 4 bases, the J end by 7 bases, with 16 bases between. Germline CDR1 is SGHAT and CDR2 is FQNNGV. CDR3 nucleotide sequence: TGTGCCAGCAGCTCGGGAGTCGGAGGAGGGACCCAGTACTTC. It translates to CASSSGVGGGTQYF.

The chain couples TRBV15 to TRBJ1-1; no definite D call. Trimming removed 0 bases at V and 0 bases at J, with 8 bases between. The CDR3 has 15 amino acids. Germline CDR1 reads LNHNV; CDR2 reads YYDKDF (reference sequence). The CDR3 sequence is CATSRDNGVNTEAFF. The CDR3 DNA sequence: TGTGCCACCAGCAGAGATAACGGGGTGAACACTGAAGCTTTCTTT.

The V and J genes are TRBV2 and TRBJ2-1, with TRBD1 as a possible D gene (6 bases). Deletions cut 7 bases from V and 10 bases from J, with 17 bases between. Germline V gene lookup returns CDR1 SNHLY and CDR2 FYNNEI. The CDR3 loop spans 13 amino acids. The CDR3 here is CASITFGTKEQFF. The CDR3 DNA sequence: TGTGCCAGCATAACGTTCGGGACAAAAGAGCAGTTCTTC.

This chain uses TRBV6-2 or TRBV6-3 with TRBJ1-4; 11 bases match TRBD1. The germline V gene has CDR1 MNHEY and CDR2 SVGEGT. Trimming cost V 8 bases and J 3 bases; bases outside gene matches: 8. The CDR3 totals 16 residues. As DNA, the CDR3 is TGTGCCAGCGGTCGGACAGGGGGCCTTTCTAATGAAAAACTGTTTTTT. Its protein is CASGRTGGLSNEKLFF.

The rearrangement joins TRBV7-6 to TRBJ2-3; D possibly corresponds to TRBD2 (5 bases). The CDR3 is 14 residues long. Trimming cost V 8 bases and J 8 bases, with 20 bases left between them. Germline values: CDR1 SGHVS, CDR2 FNYEAQ. In DNA, the CDR3 is TGTGCCAGCTCGATGGAGGCGGGCTTGGGTACGCAGTATTTT. Translating gives CASSMEAGLGTQYF.

The J gene is TRBJ1-1, the V gene TRBV30; D remains ambiguous. CDR3 size: 11 residues. Per germline, CDR1 GTSNPN and CDR2 SVGIG (reference sequence). Trimming pared 5 bases from V and 6 bases from J, leaving 10 bases between. CDR3 sequence: CAWHTHSEAFF. CDR3 DNA sequence: TGTGCCTGGCATACCCATTCTGAAGCTTTCTTT.

This clonotype was found a few times. V and J are TRBV20-1 and TRBJ1-1; unclear D gene. The germline gives CDR1 DFQATT, CDR2 SNEGSKA (reference sequence). The length of the CDR3 is 13 residues. V was shortened by 0 bases and J by 6 bases, with 11 bases between the two germline ends. CDR3 residues: CSARDHLPAEAFF. In DNA, the CDR3 is TGCAGTGCTAGAGATCATCTGCCGGCTGAAGCTTTCTTT.

The chain carries TRBV7-8 and TRBJ2-1; 13 nucleotides agree with TRBD2. The CDR3 loop spans 22 amino acids. Trimming removed 5 bases from V and 11 bases from J; junction bases left unmatched: 30. Germline V CDR1 and CDR2: SGHVS, FQNEAQ. In DNA form, the CDR3 reads TGTGCCAGCAGCCCATCACGGGCCCAGGGAACTAGCGGGGGGGTTTTATCTCGAAAGCAGTTCTTC. This encodes CASSPSRAQGTSGGVLSRKQFF.

The chain links TRBV7-9 to TRBJ2-7, with D possibly being TRBD1 (6 bases). The length of the CDR3 is 13 residues. Germline CDR1 and CDR2: SEHNR and FQNEAQ (reference sequence). Trimming pared 4 bases from V and 8 bases from J, leaving 15 bases between. The CDR3 sequence is CASSSEGGTKQYF. DNA for the CDR3: TGTGCCAGCAGCTCCGAAGGGGGTACGAAGCAGTACTTC.

The rearrangement links TRBV20-1 to TRBJ2-1; TRBD2 is a possible D gene (6 bases). Per the germline V gene, CDR1 is DFQATT and CDR2 is SNEGSKA (reference sequence). The V end lost 2 bases, the J end lost 8 bases, and 16 bases lay between the germline ends. The CDR3 covers 14 residues. The CDR3 coding sequence is TGCAGTGCTAGAATTTGGGGACTTAGGGATGAGCAGTTCTTC. Translating it yields CSARIWGLRDEQFF.